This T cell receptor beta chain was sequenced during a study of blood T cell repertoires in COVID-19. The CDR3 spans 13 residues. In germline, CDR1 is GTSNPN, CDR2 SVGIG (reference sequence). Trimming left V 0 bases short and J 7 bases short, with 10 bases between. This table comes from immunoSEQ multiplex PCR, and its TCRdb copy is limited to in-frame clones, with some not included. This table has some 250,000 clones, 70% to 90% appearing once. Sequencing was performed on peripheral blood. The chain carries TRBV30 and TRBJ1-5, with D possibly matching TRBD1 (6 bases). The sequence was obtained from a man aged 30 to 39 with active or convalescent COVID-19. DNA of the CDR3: TGTGCCTGGAGTGTTACAGGGAACCAGCCCCAGCATTTT. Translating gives CAWSVTGNQPQHF.